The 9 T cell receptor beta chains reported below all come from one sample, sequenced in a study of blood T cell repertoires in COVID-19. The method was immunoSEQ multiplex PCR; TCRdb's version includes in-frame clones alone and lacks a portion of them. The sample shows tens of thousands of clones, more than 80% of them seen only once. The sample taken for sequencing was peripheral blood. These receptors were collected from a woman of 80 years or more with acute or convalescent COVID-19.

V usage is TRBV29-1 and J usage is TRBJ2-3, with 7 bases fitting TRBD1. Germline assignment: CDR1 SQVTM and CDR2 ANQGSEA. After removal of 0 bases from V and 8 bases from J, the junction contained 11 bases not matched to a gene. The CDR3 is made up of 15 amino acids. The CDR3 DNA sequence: TGCAGCGTTGAAGAACAGGACAGGTCCCTGGGTACGCAGTATTTT. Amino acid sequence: CSVEEQDRSLGTQYF.

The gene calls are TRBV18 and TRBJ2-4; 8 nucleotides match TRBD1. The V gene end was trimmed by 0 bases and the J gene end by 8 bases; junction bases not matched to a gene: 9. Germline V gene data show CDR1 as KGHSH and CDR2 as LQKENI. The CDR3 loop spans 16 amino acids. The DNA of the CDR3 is TGTGCCAGCTCACCACCAGGGTCAGGGGGCGCGCACATTCAGTACTTC. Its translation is CASSPPGSGGAHIQYF.

The DNA for the CDR3 is TGTGCCAGCAGCAAGACACAGACGAATTCACCCCTCCACTTT. Amino acid sequence: CASSKTQTNSPLHF. This chain uses TRBV6-5 with TRBJ1-6; D gene ambiguous. Trimming cost V 6 bases and J 7 bases, with 13 bases left between them. CDR3 length equals 14 residues. Germline V gene sequence: CDR1 MNHEY, CDR2 SVGAGI.

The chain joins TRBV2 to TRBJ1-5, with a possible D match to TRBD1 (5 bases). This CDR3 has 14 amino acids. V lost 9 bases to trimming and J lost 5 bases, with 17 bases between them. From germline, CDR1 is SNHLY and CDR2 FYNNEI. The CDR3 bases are TGTGCCAGTGGGGGGGTTACAAGAGATCAGCCCCAGCATTTT. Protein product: CASGGVTRDQPQHF.

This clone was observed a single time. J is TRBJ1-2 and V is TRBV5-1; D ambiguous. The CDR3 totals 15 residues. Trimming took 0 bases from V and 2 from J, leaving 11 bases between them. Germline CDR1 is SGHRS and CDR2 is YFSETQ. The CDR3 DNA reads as TGCGCCAGCAGCTTGGGTCCAGCGGAGAACTATGGCTACACCTTC. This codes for CASSLGPAENYGYTF. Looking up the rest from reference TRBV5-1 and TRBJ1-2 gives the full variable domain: KAGVTQTPRYLIKTRGQQVTLSCSPISGHRSVSWYQQTPGQGLQFLFEYFSETQRNKGNFPGRFSGRQFSNSRSEMNVSTLELGDSALYLCASSLGPAENYGYTFGSGTRLTVV.

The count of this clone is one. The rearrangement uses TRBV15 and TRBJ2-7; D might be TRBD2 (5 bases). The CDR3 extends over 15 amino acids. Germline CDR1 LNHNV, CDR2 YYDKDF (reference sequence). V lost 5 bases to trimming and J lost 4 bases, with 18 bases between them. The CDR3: CATSLRTGSAYEQYF. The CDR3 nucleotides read TGTGCCACCAGCCTAAGAACGGGTAGCGCATACGAGCAGTACTTC.

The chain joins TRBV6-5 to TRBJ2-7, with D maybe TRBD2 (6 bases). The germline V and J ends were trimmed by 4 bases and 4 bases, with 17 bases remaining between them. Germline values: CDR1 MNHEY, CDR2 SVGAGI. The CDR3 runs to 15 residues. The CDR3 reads CASSLHATSPYEQYF. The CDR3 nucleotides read TGTGCCAGCAGTTTGCATGCCACTAGCCCATACGAGCAGTACTTC.

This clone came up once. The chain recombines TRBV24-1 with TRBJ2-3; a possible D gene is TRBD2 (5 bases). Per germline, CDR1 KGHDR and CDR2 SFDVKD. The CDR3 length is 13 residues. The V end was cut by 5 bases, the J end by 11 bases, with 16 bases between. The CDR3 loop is CATSGGSHRGQYF. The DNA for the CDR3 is TGTGCCACCAGTGGCGGTAGCCACCGGGGGCAGTATTTT.

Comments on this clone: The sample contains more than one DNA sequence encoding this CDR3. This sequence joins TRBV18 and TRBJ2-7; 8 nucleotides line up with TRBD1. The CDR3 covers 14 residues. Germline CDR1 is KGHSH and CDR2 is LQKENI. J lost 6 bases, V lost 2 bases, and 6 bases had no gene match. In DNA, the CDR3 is TGTGCCAGCTCACCAACCACAGGGGGACGCGAGCAGTACTTC. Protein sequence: CASSPTTGGREQYF.